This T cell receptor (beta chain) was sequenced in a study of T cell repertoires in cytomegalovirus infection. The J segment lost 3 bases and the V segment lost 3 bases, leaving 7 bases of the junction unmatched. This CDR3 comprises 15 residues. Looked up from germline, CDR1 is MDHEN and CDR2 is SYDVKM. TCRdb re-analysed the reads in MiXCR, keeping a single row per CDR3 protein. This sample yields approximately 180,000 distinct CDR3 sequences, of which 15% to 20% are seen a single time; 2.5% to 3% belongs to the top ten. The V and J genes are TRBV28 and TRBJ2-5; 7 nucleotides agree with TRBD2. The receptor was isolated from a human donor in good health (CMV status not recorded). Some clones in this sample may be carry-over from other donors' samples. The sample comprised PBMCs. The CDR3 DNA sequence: TGTGCCAGCAGTTTCAAGCCAGGGAGGGAAGAGACCCAGTACTTC. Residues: CASSFKPGREETQYF.